The entry below gives a single T cell receptor beta chain sequence along with its context. This clone has only one observation. The antigen it binds to is not known. No per-base quality is available; no much larger clone lies one base away. The sample originates from a study of blood T cell repertoires in COVID-19 (dated by TCRdb to 2020 to 2022). Context from the whole study: The collaborator samples originated in the United States, Italy and Spain and spanned the acute and convalescent phases of COVID-19. Where available, HLA class I and class II types were obtained from metadata supplied by the sample provider rather than from assay-based typing. The dataset comprised deeply sampled blood TCRbeta repertoires from subjects exposed to, actively infected with, or recovered from COVID-19. A freely available public database, intended as a resource for researchers studying the immune response to SARS-CoV-2, is where the repertoires were released. Samples came from the ongoing ImmuneRACE study (first 160 participants) plus 1,254 subjects from 6 global collaborators. A de-identified subject ID, COVID-19 status, age in years and sex were almost always included in the sample metadata. The prospective study material was composed of cDNA or gDNA derived from T cells, B-cell-depleted T cells, or PBMCs.

Whole blood was collected in K2EDTA tubes by collaborating institutions according to the institutions' own protocols. Collaborator samples were shipped for TCRbeta analysis as frozen whole blood, isolated PBMCs, or DNA extracted from either sample type. Overall results and qualifications from the work: The quantity of clinical and demographic metadata differed by source and by participant and was supplied without curation.

TCRbeta CDR3 regions were amplified from genomic DNA using the immunoSEQ Assay, a bias-controlled multiplex PCR. Per the source publication's procedure: The number of nucleated cells in each sample was estimated by amplification of reference gene primers within the assay. Sequence reads were collapsed and filtered to measure the absolute abundance of every unique TCRbeta CDR3 rearrangement. For each sample, productive Simpson clonality was calculated as the square root of Simpson's diversity index across productive rearrangements. Here the immuneACCESS table is served through TCRdb, limited to in-frame sequences with V and J called. Missing clones are a known gap in these copies; in checked studies unresolved V genes cover under half, and the rest lacks a known reason. The V and J calls and the clone size are those of that table, but D and trimming were determined from the DNA. The sample table records approximately 140,000 clones; around 79% of these occur just once. Less than 4.5% of the sample is taken by the ten largest.

This TCR came from a man in his 60s with acute or convalescent COVID-19. What was sequenced was peripheral blood.

For the CDR3, the sequence is CASSYATGEETQYF. The DNA reads as follows: TGTGCCAGCAGTTACGCCACAGGGGAAGAGACCCAGTACTTC. This receptor chain uses TRBV6-5 and TRBJ2-5, and TRBD1 aligns with 7 junction nucleotides. Inclusive of the bounding cysteine and phenylalanine, the CDR3 is 14 residues long. Only CDR3 DNA remains: 42 bases, in frame from the first base. As encoded in the germline V gene, CDR1 is MNHEY while CDR2 is SVGAGI. Relative to germline, V is missing 2 bases and J is missing 3 bases, with 3 bases of the junction outside any gene match.